This TCR beta chain derives from a study of blood T cell repertoires in COVID-19. Overall study: Some COVID-19 samples were acute and others convalescent; all came from the United States, Italy and Spain.

TCRdb's table, derived via immunoSEQ multiplex PCR, lists solely in-frame clones and lacks some. The repertoire holds 35,000 to 40,000 clones, with less than 90% as singletons. The V and J ends lost 5 bases and 2 bases respectively, with 16 bases between them. This CDR3 is 14 amino acids long. Looked up from germline, CDR1 is SQVTM and CDR2 is ANQGSEA. The sample comprised peripheral blood. The chain combines TRBV29-1 with TRBJ2-7; tentative D call: TRBD1 (5 bases). This TCR came from a man aged 70 or older with acute or convalescent COVID-19. DNA for the CDR3: TGCAGCGTTCTGACAGACTTATCTACCTACGAGCAGTACTTC. Protein: CSVLTDLSTYEQYF.